One and the same sample provided the 22 T cell receptor beta chains below, sequenced in a study of shared clonotypes between healthy human individuals. The table came from immunoSEQ multiplex PCR; TCRdb's copy has only in-frame clones and leaves some out. The sample yields under 2.5 million clones, around 90% seen once. The sample comprised naive CD4+ T cells from PBMCs. Subset meaning: CD45RA+ positively selected. These receptor sequences come from a man aged 18 to 35 in good health. Some clones in this sample may be carry-over from other donors' samples.

The chain joins TRBV5-4 to TRBJ2-6; weak D call: TRBD2 (5 bases). The CDR3 contains 15 residues. CDR1 and CDR2 (germline): SGHNT, YYREEE (reference sequence). The V end was cut by 6 bases, the J end by 1 base, with 11 bases between. This CDR3 reads CASTTPGSGANVLTF. For the CDR3, the DNA is TGTGCCAGCACGACGCCGGGATCTGGGGCCAACGTCCTGACTTTC.

The chain carries TRBV5-5 and TRBJ2-7; D unresolved. Trimming cost V 3 bases and J 4 bases, with 11 bases left between them. The CDR3 consists of 13 residues. Looked up from germline, CDR1 is SGHKS and CDR2 is YYEKEE (reference sequence). The CDR3 DNA sequence: TGTGCCAGCAGCTCCGGACCAACTTACGAGCAGTACTTC. It codes for CASSSGPTYEQYF.

J is TRBJ1-5 and V is TRBV21-1. TRBV21-1 is annotated as a pseudogene. The CDR3 is 17 residues long. The CDR3 region is CASSNTGERWGNQPQHF. The CDR3 DNA is TGTGCCAGCAGCAACACGGGGGAGCGGTGGGGTAATCAGCCCCAGCATTTT.

Notes on this clone: Different DNA sequences within this sample yield the same CDR3. V gene TRBV27 combines with J gene TRBJ1-3, with D perhaps TRBD1 (5 bases). With 2 bases removed from V and 4 bases from J, the gap between germline ends came to 9 bases. The CDR3 extends over 14 amino acids. Germline CDR1 and CDR2: MNHEY and SMNVEV (reference sequence). The chain's CDR3 is CASSLRGAGNTIYF. In nucleotides, the CDR3 is TGTGCCAGCAGTTTAAGGGGAGCCGGAAACACCATATATTTT.

V gene TRBV7-9 combines with J gene TRBJ1-6, with D perhaps matching TRBD1 (6 bases). The V end lost 4 bases, the J end lost 0 bases, and 10 bases lay between the germline ends. Per germline, CDR1 SEHNR and CDR2 FQNEAQ (reference sequence). The CDR3 is made up of 16 amino acids. This chain's CDR3 is CASSSTGSSYNSPLHF. The DNA for the CDR3 is TGTGCCAGCAGCTCCACAGGGAGCTCCTATAATTCACCCCTCCACTTT. Looking up the rest from reference TRBV7-9 and TRBJ1-6 gives the full variable domain: DTGVSQNPRHKITKRGQNVTFRCDPISEHNRLYWYRQTLGQGPEFLTYFQNEAQLEKSRLLSDRFSAERPKGSFSTLEIQRTEQGDSAMYLCASSSTGSSYNSPLHFGNGTRLTVT.

The V gene is TRBV9, the J gene TRBJ1-3; D remains unclear. The CDR3 has 15 amino acids. V dropped 0 bases and J dropped 13 bases, with 20 bases sitting between them. CDR1 is SGDLS and CDR2 is YYNGEE in the germline V gene. The CDR3 nucleotides read TGTGCCAGCAGCGTAGAACCTCCGACTTTGAATACAATATATTTT. It encodes CASSVEPPTLNTIYF.

The chain recombines TRBV5-1 with TRBJ2-7, with 11 bases identical to TRBD2. J was trimmed by 4 bases and V by 4 bases; bases with no gene match: 13. CDR1 and CDR2 from the germline V gene are SGHRS and YFSETQ. CDR3 length: 17 amino acids. The CDR3 sequence is CASSPALAGGTKYEQYF. CDR3 DNA: TGCGCCAGCAGCCCAGCCCTAGCGGGAGGAACTAAATACGAGCAGTACTTC.

This rearrangement joins TRBV11-2 to TRBJ2-3; no clear D gene. Germline V CDR1 and CDR2: SGHAT, FQNNGV. Trimming took 3 bases from V and 2 from J, leaving 9 bases between them. The CDR3 is made up of 14 amino acids. The CDR3 sequence: CASSLRDNTDTQYF. CDR3 DNA: TGTGCCAGCAGCTTGCGAGACAACACAGATACGCAGTATTTT.

Concerning this clone itself: Distinct nucleotide sequences in the sample also encode this CDR3. The chain uses TRBV5-6 and TRBJ2-5; D may be TRBD1 (5 bases). V was trimmed by 4 bases and J by 3 bases, leaving 10 bases between them. Germline V gives CDR1 SGHDT, CDR2 YYEEEE. The CDR3 is made up of 13 amino acids. CDR3 DNA: TGTGCCAGCAGCCTCGGCAGGGAAGAGACCCAGTACTTC. The encoded protein is CASSLGREETQYF.

DNA of the CDR3: TGTGCCAGCACCCACCCTCAAGGGGGGTACGAGCAGTACTTC. It yields the protein CASTHPQGGYEQYF. The V call is TRBV28, the J call TRBJ2-7; D may correspond to TRBD1 or TRBD2 (6 bases each). Between the trimmed V and J ends, which lost 7 bases and 4 bases, there was a span of 17 bases. Germline V lookup: CDR1 MDHEN, CDR2 SYDVKM. The length of the CDR3 is 14 residues.

The gene calls are TRBV6-1 and TRBJ1-4; D unclear. The CDR3 consists of 14 residues. Germline CDR1 MNHNS, CDR2 SASEGT. V was pared by 11 bases and J by 0 bases, with 13 bases between. In DNA form, the CDR3 reads TGTGCCGGTAGGACGGGTGCAACTAATGAAAAACTGTTTTTT. This gives the protein CAGRTGATNEKLFF.

About this clone: Other nucleotide sequences from this sample produce the same CDR3. This chain links TRBV5-1 with TRBJ2-5; D may correspond to TRBD1 or TRBD2 (5 bases each). V lost 0 bases to trimming and J lost 2 bases, with 11 bases between them. This CDR3 spans 15 amino acids. CDR1 and CDR2 from the germline V gene are SGHRS and YFSETQ. The CDR3 sequence: CASSLAGTTQETQYF. Written as DNA, the CDR3 is TGCGCCAGCAGCTTGGCCGGGACGACACAAGAGACCCAGTACTTC.

The rearrangement uses TRBV18 and TRBJ2-5; 11 bases are shared with TRBD2. V lost 0 bases to trimming and J lost 2 bases; unmatched junction nucleotides: 5. Germline V gene lookup returns CDR1 KGHSH and CDR2 LQKENI. This CDR3 is built from 17 residues. The CDR3 spells CASSPPSVAGGQETQYF. In nucleotides, the CDR3 is TGTGCCAGCTCACCACCCTCCGTAGCGGGAGGGCAAGAGACCCAGTACTTC.

V gene TRBV27 combines with J gene TRBJ2-7; tentatively, D is TRBD2 (5 bases). CDR1 is MNHEY and CDR2 is SMNVEV in the germline V gene (reference sequence). This CDR3 spans 14 amino acids. V was cut by 6 bases and J by 3 bases, with 15 bases left in between. CDR3 amino acids: CASSPGRGNYEQYF. The CDR3, as DNA: TGTGCCAGCAGCCCGGGGAGAGGGAACTACGAGCAGTACTTC.

The V call is TRBV29-1, the J call TRBJ2-3; 13 bases align to TRBD2. This CDR3 spans 16 amino acids. CDR1 is SQVTM and CDR2 is ANQGSEA in the germline V gene. V gave up 5 bases and J gave up 2 bases; unmatched junction bases: 7. The CDR3 DNA reads as TGCAGCGTTCCCCCGACTAGCGGGAGGAACACAGATACGCAGTATTTT. Its protein product is CSVPPTSGRNTDTQYF.

The chain carries TRBV11-2 and TRBJ2-7, with D possibly being TRBD2 (6 bases). V was trimmed by 1 base and J by 6 bases, leaving 13 bases between them. Per the germline V gene, CDR1 is SGHAT and CDR2 is FQNNGV. The length of the CDR3 is 14 residues. CDR3 sequence (DNA): TGTGCCAGCAGCTTAGGTTTCCCTAGCGCCGAGCAGTACTTC. Protein product: CASSLGFPSAEQYF.

The chain has TRBV11-1 and TRBJ2-1; TRBD2 matches 13 bases. Per the germline V gene, CDR1 is SGHAT and CDR2 is FQDESV (reference sequence). With 4 bases clipped from V and 7 bases from J, the junction kept 4 bases outside the gene matches. The CDR3 is 15 residues long. CDR3 sequence: CASSWTSGSLNEQFF. Here the CDR3 DNA reads TGTGCCAGCAGCTGGACTAGCGGGAGTTTGAATGAGCAGTTCTTC.

The chain is built from TRBV4-2 and TRBJ2-6, with 8 bases that match TRBD1. V shed 7 bases, J shed 2 bases, and the junction held 10 bases outside the gene matches. The germline V gene encodes CDR1 LGHNA and CDR2 YNFKEQ. The CDR3 has 17 amino acids. CDR3 coding DNA: TGTGCCAGCATCAGAACCAGGACAGGGACTGGGGCCAACGTCCTGACTTTC. This sequence encodes CASIRTRTGTGANVLTF.

This clone has a single count. The gene calls are TRBV30 and TRBJ2-1, with 9 bases that match TRBD2. CDR3 length: 14 residues. From germline, CDR1 is GTSNPN and CDR2 SVGIG (reference sequence). Unmatched junction bases numbered 8, after V lost 4 bases and J lost 7 bases. The CDR3 here is CAWTLLAGGNEQFF. CDR3 DNA sequence: TGTGCCTGGACCCTACTGGCGGGAGGGAATGAGCAGTTCTTC.

In its sample, this clone was seen once. The chain has TRBV2 and TRBJ2-7, with 8 bases aligning to TRBD2. Germline V CDR1 and CDR2: SNHLY, FYNNEI. Trimming removed 7 bases from V and 2 bases from J; junction bases left unmatched: 16. This CDR3 is 17 amino acids long. The chain's CDR3 is CASIPIMGASGPYEQYF. In DNA, the CDR3 is TGTGCCAGCATTCCTATAATGGGGGCTAGCGGGCCCTACGAGCAGTACTTC.

The chain recombines TRBV28 with TRBJ2-7; TRBD1 aligns across 8 bases. Germline lookup yields CDR1 MDHEN and CDR2 SYDVKM. The CDR3 extends over 13 amino acids. With V trimmed by 3 bases and J by 4 bases, 2 bases remained unmatched. Here the CDR3 DNA reads TGTGCCAGCAGTTTCCGGACAGGGTACGAGCAGTACTTC. As protein: CASSFRTGYEQYF. The full variable domain, rest sourced from reference TRBV28 and TRBJ2-7, is DVKVTQSSRYLVKRTGEKVFLECVQDMDHENMFWYRQDPGLGLRLIYFSYDVKMKEKGDIPEGYSVSREKKERFSLILESASTNQTSMYLCASSFRTGYEQYFGPGTRLTVT.

This chain joins TRBV4-1 and TRBJ1-4; D uncertain. The V gene's germline CDR1 is MGHRA and CDR2 YSYEKL. This CDR3 contains 17 residues. Trimming left V 2 bases short and J 7 bases short, with 20 bases between. This CDR3 reads CASSQWALQVLVEKLFF. In DNA form, the CDR3 reads TGCGCCAGCAGCCAATGGGCACTGCAGGTCCTGGTTGAAAAACTGTTTTTT.